These T cell receptor beta chains were read from a single sample in a study of post-analysis software for immune sequencing data. TCRdb processed the PCR reads anew with MiXCR; each CDR3 protein has one entry. The data contain roughly 700,000 distinct CDR3 sequences, around 27% of them seen just once; the ten biggest clones take up around 0.6%. Sequencing was carried out using blood. These receptors all stem from a girl under 18 with multiple sclerosis. The CDR3 runs from the conserved cysteine through the conserved F or W. The D gene is left open where the match is weak. Rows give clone size only sometimes, using once, few, many, or a class for an expanded clone.

TRBV6-6	TRBD1	-	TRBJ1-6	CASREPGQGQSPLHF	TGTGCCAGCAGAGAACCGGGACAGGGACAATCACCCCTCCACTTT
TRBV6-7	-	-	TRBJ2-7	CASSPSSLGGSYEQYF	TGTGCCAGCAGTCCCTCGTCGTTGGGGGGCTCCTACGAGCAGTACTTC
TRBV3-1	TRBD1	few	TRBJ2-4	CARTGCRDRVFKNIQYF	TGTGCCCGTACAGGCTGCCGGGACAGGGTCTTTAAAAACATTCAGTACTTC
TRBV20-1	TRBD1	-	TRBJ1-4	CSARGTVNEKLFF	TGCAGTGCTAGGGGGACAGTTAATGAAAAACTGTTTTTT
TRBV12-3/TRBV12-4	-	few	TRBJ2-1	CASSTSWGAIVNEQFF	TGTGCCAGCAGTACAAGTTGGGGGGCGATTGTCAATGAGCAGTTCTTC
TRBV11-2	-	few	TRBJ2-5	CASSFSVGQETQYF	TGTGCCAGCAGCTTTAGTGTAGGACAAGAGACCCAGTACTTC
TRBV6-1	-	few	TRBJ1-2	CASSERGQVVTF	TGTGCCAGCAGTGAAAGAGGGCAGGTTGTCACCTTC
TRBV27	TRBD1	few	TRBJ2-3	CASSLGQGLTDTQYF	TGTGCCAGCAGTTTAGGACAGGGGTTGACAGATACGCAGTATTTT
TRBV6-5	-	few	TRBJ2-5	CASKARQETQYF	TGTGCCAGCAAGGCGAGGCAAGAGACCCAGTACTTC
TRBV7-9	TRBD1	-	TRBJ2-5	CASSLATTGVETQYF	TGTGCCAGCAGCCTAGCGACGACAGGGGTTGAGACCCAGTACTTC
TRBV6-9	-	-	TRBJ1-6	CASSYRDASPLHF	TGTGCCAGCAGTTACCGGGACGCTTCACCCCTCCACTTT
TRBV12-3/TRBV12-4	TRBD2	few	TRBJ2-1	CASSRVGGPDEQFF	TGTGCCAGCAGTCGGGTGGGAGGGCCGGATGAGCAGTTCTTC
TRBV12-3/TRBV12-4	-	-	TRBJ1-5	CASRSGRGNQPQHF	TGTGCCAGCAGGTCCGGGAGAGGTAATCAGCCCCAGCATTTT
TRBV3-1	-	few	TRBJ1-2	CASRPPGVYGYTF	TGTGCCAGCAGACCCCCAGGGGTCTATGGCTACACCTTC
TRBV20-1	TRBD2	-	TRBJ2-1	CSAPGLAGGSERFF	TGCAGTGCGCCGGGACTAGCGGGAGGTTCTGAGCGGTTCTTC
TRBV5-5	TRBD2	few	TRBJ2-7	CASSSLGLAGGPDYEQYF	TGTGCCAGCAGCTCACTGGGACTAGCGGGAGGGCCTGATTACGAGCAGTACTTC
TRBV29-1	-	-	TRBJ2-3	CSVESRARTDTQYF	TGCAGCGTTGAAAGTCGGGCACGCACAGATACGCAGTATTTT
TRBV28	-	-	TRBJ1-2	CASSSFTGAPPYTF	TGTGCCAGCAGTTCATTCACAGGAGCCCCGCCCTACACCTTC
TRBV20-1	-	many	TRBJ2-3	CSVLYISTDTQYF	TGCAGTGTTCTATATATTAGCACAGATACGCAGTATTTT
TRBV20-1	-	-	TRBJ1-5	CSARDPSIGQPQHF	TGCAGTGCTAGAGATCCCAGTATCGGGCAGCCCCAGCATTTT
TRBV20-1	TRBD2	-	TRBJ2-1	CSAPSGRLYNGQFF	TGCAGTGCGCCGAGCGGGAGGTTATACAATGGGCAGTTCTTC
TRBV29-1	TRBD2	many	TRBJ2-1	CSVGLAGYNEQFF	TGCAGCGTTGGACTAGCGGGGTACAATGAGCAGTTCTTC